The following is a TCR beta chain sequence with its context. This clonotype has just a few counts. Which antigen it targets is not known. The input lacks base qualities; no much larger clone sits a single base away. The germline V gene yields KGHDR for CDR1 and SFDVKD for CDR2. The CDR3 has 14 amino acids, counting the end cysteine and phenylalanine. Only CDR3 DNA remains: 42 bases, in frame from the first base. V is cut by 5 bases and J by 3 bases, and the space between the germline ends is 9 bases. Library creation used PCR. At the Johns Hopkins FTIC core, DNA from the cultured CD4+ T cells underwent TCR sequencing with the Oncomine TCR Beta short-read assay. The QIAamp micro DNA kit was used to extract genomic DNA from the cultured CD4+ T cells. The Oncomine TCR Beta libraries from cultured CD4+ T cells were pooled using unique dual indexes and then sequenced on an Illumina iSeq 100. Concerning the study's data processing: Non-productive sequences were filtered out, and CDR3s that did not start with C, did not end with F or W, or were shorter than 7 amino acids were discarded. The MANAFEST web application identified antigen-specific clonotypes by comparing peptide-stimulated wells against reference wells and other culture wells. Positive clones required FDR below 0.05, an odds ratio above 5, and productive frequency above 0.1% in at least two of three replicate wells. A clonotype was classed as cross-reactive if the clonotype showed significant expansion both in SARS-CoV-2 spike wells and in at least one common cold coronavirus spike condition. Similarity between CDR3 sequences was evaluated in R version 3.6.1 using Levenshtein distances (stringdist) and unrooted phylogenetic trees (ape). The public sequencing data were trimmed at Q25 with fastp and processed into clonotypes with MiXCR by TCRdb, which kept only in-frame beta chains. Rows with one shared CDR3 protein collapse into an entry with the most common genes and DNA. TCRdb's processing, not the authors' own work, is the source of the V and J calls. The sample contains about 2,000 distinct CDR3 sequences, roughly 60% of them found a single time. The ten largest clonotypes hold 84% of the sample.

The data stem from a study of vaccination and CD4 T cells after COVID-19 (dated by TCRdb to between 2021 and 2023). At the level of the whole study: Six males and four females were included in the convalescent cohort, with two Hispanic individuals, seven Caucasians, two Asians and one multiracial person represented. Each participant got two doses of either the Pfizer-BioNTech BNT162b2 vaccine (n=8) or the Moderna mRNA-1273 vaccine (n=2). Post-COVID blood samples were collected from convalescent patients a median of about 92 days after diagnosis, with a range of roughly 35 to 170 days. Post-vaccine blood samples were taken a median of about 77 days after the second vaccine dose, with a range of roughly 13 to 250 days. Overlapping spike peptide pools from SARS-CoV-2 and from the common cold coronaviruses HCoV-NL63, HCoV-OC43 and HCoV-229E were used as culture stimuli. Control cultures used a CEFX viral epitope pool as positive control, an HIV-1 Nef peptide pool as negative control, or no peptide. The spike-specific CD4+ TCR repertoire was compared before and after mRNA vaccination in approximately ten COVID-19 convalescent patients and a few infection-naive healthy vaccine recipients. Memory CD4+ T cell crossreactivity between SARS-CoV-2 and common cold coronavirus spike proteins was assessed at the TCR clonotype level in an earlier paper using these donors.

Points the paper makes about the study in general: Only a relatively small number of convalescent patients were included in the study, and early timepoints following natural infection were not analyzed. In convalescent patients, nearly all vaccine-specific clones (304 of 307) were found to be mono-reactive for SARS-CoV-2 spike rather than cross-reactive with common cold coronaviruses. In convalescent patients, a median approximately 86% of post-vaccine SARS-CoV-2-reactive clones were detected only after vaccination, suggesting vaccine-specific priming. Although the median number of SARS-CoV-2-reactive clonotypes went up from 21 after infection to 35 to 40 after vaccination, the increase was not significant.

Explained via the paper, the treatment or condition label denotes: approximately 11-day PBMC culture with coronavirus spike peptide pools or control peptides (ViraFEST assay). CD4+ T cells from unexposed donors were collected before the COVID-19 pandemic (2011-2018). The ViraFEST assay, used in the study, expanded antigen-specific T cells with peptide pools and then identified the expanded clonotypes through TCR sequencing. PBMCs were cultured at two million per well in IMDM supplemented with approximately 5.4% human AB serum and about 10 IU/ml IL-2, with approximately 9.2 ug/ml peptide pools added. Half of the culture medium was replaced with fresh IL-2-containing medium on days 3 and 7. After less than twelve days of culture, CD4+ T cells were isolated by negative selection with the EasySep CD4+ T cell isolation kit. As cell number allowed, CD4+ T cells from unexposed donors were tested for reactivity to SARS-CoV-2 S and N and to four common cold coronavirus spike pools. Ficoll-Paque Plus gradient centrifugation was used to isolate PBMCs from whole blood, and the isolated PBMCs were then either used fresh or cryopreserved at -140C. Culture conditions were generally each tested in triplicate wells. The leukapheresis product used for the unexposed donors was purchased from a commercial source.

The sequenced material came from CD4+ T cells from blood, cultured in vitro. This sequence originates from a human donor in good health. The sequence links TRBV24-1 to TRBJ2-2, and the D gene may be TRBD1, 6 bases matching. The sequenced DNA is TGTGCCACCAGTGCTCAGGGGTACACCGGGGAGCTGTTTTTT. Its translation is CATSAQGYTGELFF.